These 22 T cell receptor beta chains originate from one sample sequenced in a study of cytomegalovirus exposure and HLA in healthy donors. 60 Vbeta and 13 Jbeta primers were used in PCR. Produced via immunoSEQ multiplex PCR; TCRdb's table is partial and in-frame only. The sample records under 70,000 clones, just under 85% being singletons. The specimen sequenced was PBMCs. The receptors were sampled from a man aged 45 to 65 in good health and CMV-seronegative.

V is TRBV28 and J is TRBJ2-6, with D unclear. V was cut by 7 bases and J by 4 bases, with 11 bases left in between. CDR3 length equals 14 residues. The germline CDR1 and CDR2 sequences are MDHEN and SYDVKM. The CDR3 coding sequence is TGTGCCAGCAACCCGAGGTCCGGGGCCAACGTCCTGACTTTC. This codes for CASNPRSGANVLTF.

The rearrangement links TRBV7-9 to TRBJ2-3; TRBD1 matches at 8 bases. Germline CDR1 and CDR2: SEHNR and FQNEAQ (reference sequence). CDR3 size: 15 residues. Trimming at V came to 3 bases and at J to 5 bases, leaving 7 bases not matched to a gene. CDR3 in DNA: TGTGCCAGCAGCTTCTATGGACAGGGCGAAGATACGCAGTATTTT. It is translated as CASSFYGQGEDTQYF.

The chain links TRBV5-1 to TRBJ1-4; 9 positions match TRBD1. V shed 4 bases, J shed 8 bases, and the junction held 9 bases outside the gene matches. Germline V CDR1 and CDR2: SGHRS, YFSETQ. This CDR3 has 15 residues. The CDR3 DNA reads TGCGCCAGCAGCGGCGGGACAGGGAAGGGGGAAAAACTGTTTTTT. Translated: CASSGGTGKGEKLFF. Based on the CDR3 plus reference TRBV5-1 and TRBJ1-4, the full variable domain is KAGVTQTPRYLIKTRGQQVTLSCSPISGHRSVSWYQQTPGQGLQFLFEYFSETQRNKGNFPGRFSGRQFSNSRSEMNVSTLELGDSALYLCASSGGTGKGEKLFFGSGTQLSVL.

V usage is TRBV6-6 and J usage is TRBJ2-5, with a possible D match to TRBD1 (6 bases). Per germline, CDR1 MNHNY and CDR2 SVGAGI (reference sequence). Trimming took 6 bases from V and 2 from J, leaving 19 bases between them. The CDR3 totals 16 residues. This chain's CDR3 is CASSQGSTGQQETQYF. The CDR3 DNA is TGTGCCAGCAGCCAAGGTTCGACAGGCCAACAAGAGACCCAGTACTTC.

This chain links TRBV19 with TRBJ2-7, with 9 bases aligning to TRBD1. Per germline, CDR1 LNHDA and CDR2 SQIVND (reference sequence). Trimming at V came to 3 bases and at J to 5 bases, leaving 11 bases not matched to a gene. The CDR3 covers 16 residues. The CDR3 reads CASSIGLGQGIHEQYF. The CDR3 region has the DNA TGTGCCAGTAGTATCGGATTGGGACAGGGAATCCACGAGCAGTACTTC. The full variable domain, rest sourced from reference TRBV19 and TRBJ2-7, is DGGITQSPKYLFRKEGQNVTLSCEQNLNHDAMYWYRQDPGQGLRLIYYSQIVNDFQKGDIAEGYSVSREKKESFPLTVTSAQKNPTAFYLCASSIGLGQGIHEQYFGPGTRLTVT.

This sequence joins TRBV7-2 and TRBJ2-7; D is perhaps TRBD1 (6 bases). V was trimmed by 1 base and J by 0 bases, leaving 10 bases between them. Germline loops: CDR1 SGHTA, CDR2 FQGNSA. CDR3 length equals 15 residues. The CDR3 region has the DNA TGTGCCAGCAGCTTAGGATTAGGGGGCTCCTACGAGCAGTACTTC. Residues: CASSLGLGGSYEQYF.

The chain recombines TRBV27 with TRBJ2-1; possibly TRBD1 for D (6 bases). The germline V gene has CDR1 MNHEY and CDR2 SMNVEV (reference sequence). CDR3 length: 15 residues. V lost 2 bases to trimming and J lost 8 bases, with 16 bases between them. CDR3 sequence (DNA): TGTGCCAGCAGTTTAAGTCCAGGGGTTGATGATGAGCAGTTCTTC. It translates to CASSLSPGVDDEQFF.

This clone is a singleton in its sample. This chain connects TRBV19 to TRBJ2-5; TRBD2 is a possible D gene (5 bases). The DNA end is more similar to TRBJ2-7, so the J call may be wrong. The CDR3 is made up of 12 amino acids. Germline assignment: CDR1 LNHDA and CDR2 SQIVND (reference sequence). CDR3 loop: CASSRSGYEQYF. The CDR3 coding sequence is TGTGCCAGTAGTCGAAGCGGATACGAGCAGTACTTC.

The V call is TRBV6-6, the J call TRBJ1-4, with D perhaps TRBD1 (6 bases). The germline V gene encodes CDR1 MNHNY and CDR2 SVGAGI (reference sequence). The length of the CDR3 is 14 residues. The V end lost 7 bases, the J end lost 8 bases, and 17 bases lay between the germline ends. CDR3 sequence: CASTPPTGGEKLFF. DNA for the CDR3: TGTGCCAGCACCCCGCCGACGGGGGGCGAAAAACTGTTTTTT.

This chain joins TRBV18 and TRBJ1-4; D might be TRBD1 (5 bases). Germline lookup yields CDR1 KGHSH and CDR2 LQKENI. This CDR3 spans 14 amino acids. V dropped 3 bases and J dropped 8 bases, with 13 bases sitting between them. The CDR3 loop reads CASSPPAGREKLFF. The CDR3 DNA is TGTGCCAGCTCACCCCCGGCAGGGCGGGAAAAACTGTTTTTT.

This chain connects TRBV7-9 to TRBJ2-1; no definite D call. Trimming stripped 3 bases from V and 5 bases from J, with 2 bases between. CDR1 SEHNR and CDR2 FQNEAQ come from the germline V gene (reference sequence). This CDR3 is 11 amino acids long. The CDR3 DNA reads TGTGCCAGCAGCTTCAACAATGAGCAGTTCTTC. This translates into CASSFNNEQFF.

The chain couples TRBV7-9 to TRBJ2-6, with TRBD1 matching over 9 bases. CDR1 SEHNR and CDR2 FQNEAQ come from the germline V gene (reference sequence). CDR3 length: 19 residues. V gave up 1 base and J gave up 4 bases; unmatched junction bases: 11. The DNA of the CDR3 is TGTGCCAGCAGCTTAGTAACAGGGGGCTTCTCTGGAGGGGCCAACGTCCTGACTTTC. It codes for CASSLVTGGFSGGANVLTF.

This clone has only a few counts. V and J are TRBV18 and TRBJ2-2; 9 bases are shared with TRBD1. The CDR3 loop spans 16 amino acids. J lost 4 bases, V lost 3 bases, and 6 bases had no gene match. Germline loops: CDR1 KGHSH, CDR2 LQKENI. For the CDR3, the DNA is TGTGCCAGCTCACCCCGACAGGGGGGTGGCACCGGGGAGCTGTTTTTT. This translates into CASSPRQGGGTGELFF.

The chain uses TRBV7-2 and TRBJ2-7, with 9 bases matching TRBD2. CDR1 is SGHTA and CDR2 is FQGNSA in the germline V gene. The CDR3 is made up of 15 amino acids. V was pared by 3 bases and J by 2 bases, with 5 bases of the junction left unmatched. CDR3 in amino acids: CASSFGGGAPYEQYF. The CDR3 DNA reads as TGTGCCAGCAGCTTCGGCGGGGGGGCTCCCTACGAGCAGTACTTC.

The genes are TRBV30 and TRBJ1-2, with 8 bases aligning to TRBD1. V gave up 4 bases and J gave up 7 bases; unmatched junction bases: 11. CDR1 is GTSNPN and CDR2 is SVGIG in the germline V gene (reference sequence). This CDR3 has 14 amino acids. CDR3 in amino acids: CAWNTRGTGRGYTF. CDR3 nucleotide sequence: TGTGCCTGGAACACGCGGGGGACAGGACGTGGCTACACCTTC.

The chain uses TRBV30 and TRBJ2-4, with D perhaps matching TRBD1 (5 bases). Germline lookup yields CDR1 GTSNPN and CDR2 SVGIG (reference sequence). There are 13 residues in the CDR3. Deletions cut 2 bases from V and 0 bases from J, with 5 bases between. The DNA of the CDR3 is TGTGCCTGGAGTCAGGGAGCCAAAAACATTCAGTACTTC. Its protein is CAWSQGAKNIQYF.

The rearrangement links TRBV13 to TRBJ2-1; D is possibly TRBD1 (6 bases). CDR3 length equals 15 residues. Looked up from germline, CDR1 is PRHDT and CDR2 is FYEKMQ (reference sequence). V gave up 1 base and J gave up 8 bases, with 15 bases separating them. The DNA for the CDR3 is TGTGCCAGCAGCTTAGTAAGCGGCAGGGGATATGAGCAGTTCTTC. Translating gives CASSLVSGRGYEQFF.

V usage is TRBV6-5 and J usage is TRBJ2-7; maybe TRBD1 (6 bases). The CDR3 sequence is 16 residues long. Trimming stripped 0 bases from V and 5 bases from J, with 17 bases between. Germline CDR1 MNHEY, CDR2 SVGAGI. The CDR3 DNA is TGTGCCAGCAGTTACTCTATTCGACAGGAAGGGAACGAGCAGTACTTC. As protein: CASSYSIRQEGNEQYF.

The V and J genes are TRBV6-5 and TRBJ2-1, with a possible D match to TRBD2 (6 bases). The CDR3 runs 15 residues. CDR1 MNHEY and CDR2 SVGAGI come from the germline V gene. Trimming removed 3 bases at V and 0 bases at J, with 9 bases between. The CDR3 spells CASSYGRSSYNEQFF. CDR3 nucleotide sequence: TGTGCCAGCAGTTATGGGAGGAGCTCCTACAATGAGCAGTTCTTC.

The V and J genes are TRBV10-1 and TRBJ1-3; D gene uncertain. The V and J ends lost 3 bases and 0 bases respectively, with 9 bases between them. Per the germline V gene, CDR1 is WNHNN and CDR2 is SYGVQD (reference sequence). The CDR3 has 15 amino acids. The DNA of the CDR3 is TGCGCCAGCAGTGAATCGGGTTCCTCTGGAAACACCATATATTTT. It translates to CASSESGSSGNTIYF.

The V gene is TRBV2, the J gene TRBJ2-1; tentatively, D is TRBD2 (5 bases). V lost 5 bases, J lost 5 bases, and 7 bases lay in between. Germline values: CDR1 SNHLY, CDR2 FYNNEI. The CDR3 totals 12 residues. The DNA of the CDR3 is TGTGCCAGCAGTCCCGGGGACAATGAGCAGTTCTTC. This codes for CASSPGDNEQFF.

The chain couples TRBV19 to TRBJ1-5; 10 bases map to TRBD1. The CDR3 is 15 amino acids. The germline gives CDR1 LNHDA, CDR2 SQIVND (reference sequence). Losses at the gene ends were 7 bases for V and 1 base for J; bases not matched to a gene: 4. In DNA form, the CDR3 reads TGTGCCAGTACGGGACAGGGGCTCAGCAATCAGCCCCAGCATTTT. Translating gives CASTGQGLSNQPQHF.